The rows below give T cell receptor beta chains drawn from one sample of a study of radiation and T cells in renal cell carcinoma. The method was immunoSEQ multiplex PCR; TCRdb's version includes in-frame clones alone and lacks a portion of them. This sample yields about 130,000 clones, of which roughly 91% are seen a single time; 5.8% belongs to the top ten. The sample here was blood, taken from a patient whose treatment included radiotherapy and nephrectomy. Receptors were obtained from a woman between 70 and 85 years old with renal cell carcinoma. Both conserved end residues are part of each CDR3. D genes are given only for firm matches. Not every row has a clone size; where given, it reads once, few, many or a size class.

V	size	D	J	DNA	CDR3
TRBV28	-	TRBD1	TRBJ1-3	TGTGCCAGCACCTTGGGCGGGACAGGGGGTGGAAACACCATATATTTT	CASTLGGTGGGNTIYF
TRBV19	-	-	TRBJ1-3	TGTGCCAGTAGCAGGGTAGGGGCTGGAAACACCATATATTTT	CASSRVGAGNTIYF
TRBV18	-	-	TRBJ1-5	TGTGCCAGCTCAGGGGACGGAAATAATCAGCCCCAGCATTTT	CASSGDGNNQPQHF
TRBV6-1	-	-	TRBJ1-3	TGTGCCAGCAGTGATGTCCCTTTCTCTGGAAACACCATATATTTT	CASSDVPFSGNTIYF
TRBV5-4	-	-	TRBJ2-7	TGTGCCAGCAGCTTGGCCGGGACAACCAGTGGCTACGAGCAGTACTTC	CASSLAGTTSGYEQYF
TRBV7-2	-	TRBD1	TRBJ2-4	TGTGCCAGCAGCTTCCAGGGGGCGCTTTACATTCAGTACTTC	CASSFQGALYIQYF
TRBV30	-	-	TRBJ1-1	TGTGCCTGTACCCCCACGACAAACACTGAAGCTTTCTTT	CACTPTTNTEAFF
TRBV5-6	once	-	TRBJ2-6	TGTGCCAGCAGCTTGGGGCTCTCTGGGGCCAACGTCCTGACTTTC	CASSLGLSGANVLTF
TRBV19	-	-	TRBJ1-1	TGTGCCAGTAGGGTGGGAGGCAGCCAGCTTGTCACTGAAGCTTTCTTT	CASRVGGSQLVTEAFF
TRBV6-5	few	TRBD1	TRBJ1-2	TGTGCCAGCAGTCAGGGACAGCAACACTATGGCTACACCTTC	CASSQGQQHYGYTF
TRBV30	-	TRBD1	TRBJ1-5	TGTGCCTGGAGTGTGGGGGACAGGGAGGGACAGCCCCAGCATTTT	CAWSVGDREGQPQHF
TRBV5-6	-	TRBD1	TRBJ1-1	TGTGCCAGCAGCAAGGGACAGGGCTGGCTAGCTTTCTTT	CASSKGQGWLAFF
TRBV28	-	TRBD1	TRBJ1-6	TGTGCCAGCAGTTCAATGGACAGGGTTGGTTCACCCCTCCACTTT	CASSSMDRVGSPLHF
TRBV28	-	-	TRBJ1-5	TGTGCCAGCAGGTCGCAGAGAAATAGCAATCAGCCCCAGCATTTT	CASRSQRNSNQPQHF
TRBV10-3	-	-	TRBJ2-2	TGTGCCATCAGTTCTCCGGGACAAAACACCGGGGAGCTGTTTTTT	CAISSPGQNTGELFF
TRBV7-2	-	-	TRBJ1-3	TGTGCCAGCAGCATATTAAGGGGTGGAGGAAACACCATATATTTT	CASSILRGGGNTIYF
TRBV6-6	-	TRBD1	TRBJ1-2	TGTGCCAGCAGACAAGACAGGGAGACTAACTATGGCTACACCTTC	CASRQDRETNYGYTF
TRBV4-3	once	-	TRBJ1-5	TGCGCCAGCAGCCAAGAATTGAGGACTCTCGGGGGGCCCCAGCATTTT	CASSQELRTLGGPQHF
TRBV9	-	TRBD2	TRBJ2-2	TGTGCCAGCGTAGCGGGAGAGAACACCGGGGAGCTGTTTTTT	CASVAGENTGELFF
TRBV5-1	-	TRBD1	TRBJ1-6	TGCGCCAGCAGCTCCAGGGGACAGGGAGGGAATTCACCCCTCCACTTT	CASSSRGQGGNSPLHF
TRBV9	-	-	TRBJ1-2	TGTGCCAGCAGCGTAGCTCGGGGCTTGAACTATGGCTACACCTTC	CASSVARGLNYGYTF
TRBV9	-	-	TRBJ1-5	TGTGCCAGCAGCGTAAAAGGGTCGTATCAGCCCCAGCATTTT	CASSVKGSYQPQHF
TRBV11-2	-	-	TRBJ1-1	TGTGCCAGCAGCTTTCTATCCCTATTGAGCACTGAAGCTTTCTTT	CASSFLSLLSTEAFF
TRBV11-3	-	TRBD2	TRBJ2-7	TGTGCCAGCAGCCCCTGGGAGGGTGGGTACGAGCAGTACTTC	CASSPWEGGYEQYF
TRBV5-6	-	TRBD1	TRBJ1-1	TGTGCCAGCAGCCCTGGACAGGTCTACACTGAAGCTTTCTTT	CASSPGQVYTEAFF
TRBV5-5	-	-	TRBJ1-2	TGTGCCAGCAGCCCAGTTAAGGGGGGCTACACCTTC	CASSPVKGGYTF
TRBV7-2	-	-	TRBJ1-2	TGTGCCAGCAGCTTAGGAGGGGTGGGGCGTGGTGGCTATGGCTACACCTTC	CASSLGGVGRGGYGYTF
TRBV19	-	TRBD2	TRBJ2-3	TGTGCCAGTAGTCTCAGTCCGGGACTAGCGGGCCCAGATACGCAGTATTTT	CASSLSPGLAGPDTQYF
TRBV29-1	-	-	TRBJ1-1	TGCAGCGTTGTTTGGGATATGAACACTGAAGCTTTCTTT	CSVVWDMNTEAFF
TRBV2	-	-	TRBJ1-4	TGTGCCAGCAGTGAAGGGGGGGTACCCAATGAAAAACTGTTTTTT	CASSEGGVPNEKLFF
TRBV27	-	TRBD2	TRBJ2-3	TGTGCCAGCAGTTTACGATCGCGGGGGGGCACAGATACGCAGTATTTT	CASSLRSRGGTDTQYF
TRBV10-3	-	-	TRBJ2-1	TGTGCCATCGGAACCGGGACGGTCTCCTACAATGAGCAGTTCTTC	CAIGTGTVSYNEQFF
TRBV5-1	-	-	TRBJ1-1	TGCGCCAGCAGCCACCTCGGCACTGAAGCTTTCTTT	CASSHLGTEAFF
TRBV7-2	-	-	TRBJ1-2	TGTGCCAGCAGCTTAGGAGGAAAGGGAGGGCTCTATGGCTACACCTTC	CASSLGGKGGLYGYTF
TRBV6-5	-	TRBD1	TRBJ2-7	TGTGCCAGCAGTTACGCGCGAACAGGGGTCTCCTACGAGCAGTACTTC	CASSYARTGVSYEQYF
TRBV27	-	TRBD1	TRBJ1-2	TGTGCCAGCAGTCTCTCTTCCCCGACAGGGATAATCTATGGCTACACCTTC	CASSLSSPTGIIYGYTF
TRBV7-3	-	-	TRBJ2-5	TGTGCCAGCAGCTTAGACTGGCGGGAGACCCAGTACTTC	CASSLDWRETQYF
TRBV5-1	-	-	TRBJ2-3	TGCGCCAGCAGCTTGGCGCACGGCGGGAGCACAGATACGCAGTATTTT	CASSLAHGGSTDTQYF
TRBV30	-	-	TRBJ1-4	TGTGCCTCTGAGGAGGGGCGGGAAAAACTGTTTTTT	CASEEGREKLFF
TRBV6-6	-	-	TRBJ1-5	TGTGCCAGCACTACGATGGGAAATCAGCCCCAGCATTTT	CASTTMGNQPQHF
TRBV7-8	-	TRBD1	TRBJ1-5	TGTGCCAGCAGCTTTGGACAGGGGGCCTATCAGCCCCAGCATTTT	CASSFGQGAYQPQHF
TRBV5-4	-	-	TRBJ1-5	TGTGCCAGCAGCCTGGAAGGTAGCAATCAGCCCCAGCATTTT	CASSLEGSNQPQHF
TRBV2	-	-	TRBJ2-2	TGTGCCAGCATGAGAGATAGGGCGAACACCGGGGAGCTGTTTTTT	CASMRDRANTGELFF
TRBV28	-	-	TRBJ2-1	TGTGCCAGCAGTTTACCGGACTTCTCCTACAATGAGCAGTTCTTC	CASSLPDFSYNEQFF
TRBV13	-	-	TRBJ1-1	TGTGCCAGCAGCTTATCCGTACCTCTCGCTGAAGCTTTCTTT	CASSLSVPLAEAFF
TRBV6-5	-	TRBD2	TRBJ2-1	TGTGCCAGCAGTTACGGCATCAGCGGGGGATACAATGAGCAGTTCTTC	CASSYGISGGYNEQFF
TRBV6-5	-	-	TRBJ1-1	TGTGCCAGCAGCCCGGGTAGTAAATTCGCTGAAGCTTTCTTT	CASSPGSKFAEAFF
TRBV4-2	-	-	TRBJ1-3	TGTGCCAGCAGCCAAGATAGCGGGTCTGCTGGAAACACCATATATTTT	CASSQDSGSAGNTIYF
TRBV20-1	-	-	TRBJ1-2	TGCAGTGCTAGACGGCAGGGTGGCTACACCTTC	CSARRQGGYTF
TRBV5-1	-	-	TRBJ2-7	TGCGCCAGCAGCTCCCGTTCGGGACGGGGGATGACGGGAGAGCAGTACTTC	CASSSRSGRGMTGEQYF
TRBV11-3	once	-	TRBJ2-2	TGTGCCAGCAGCTTAGCGGCCGGGGAGCTGTTTTTT	CASSLAAGELFF
TRBV4-2	-	-	TRBJ1-2	TGTGCCAGCAGCCAAGAAGGTAGACAGAACTATGGCTACACCTTC	CASSQEGRQNYGYTF
TRBV2	-	-	TRBJ1-6	TGTGCCAGCAGTGAAGGGGGGTTGGCTAATTCACCCCTCCACTTT	CASSEGGLANSPLHF
TRBV30	once	-	TRBJ1-3	TGTGCCTGGAGCGTACCGACGGGGGGCTCTGGAAACACCATATATTTT	CAWSVPTGGSGNTIYF